This T cell receptor (beta chain) was found in a study of PD-L1 blockade in urothelial cancer. Study background: Patients started atezolizumab in about 2014, 1,200 mg intravenously every 3 weeks. At 3 weeks (second dose) and 6 weeks after starting treatment, blood was analyzed. General study points: Better survival was predicted when blood TCR clonality before treatment fell below the median. Tumor-associated clones in blood expanded more at 3 weeks in durable-benefit patients.

Comments on this clone: Antigen unknown.

Sequenced by immunoSEQ multiplex PCR; TCRdb stores in-frame clones only, minus some. This table has around 40,000 clones, roughly nine tenths appearing once. Germline V lookup: CDR1 SEHNR, CDR2 FQNEAQ (reference sequence). This CDR3 is 15 amino acids long. Trimming left V 5 bases short and J 3 bases short, with 16 bases between. As to time point: pretreatment peripheral blood. V usage is TRBV7-9 and J usage is TRBJ1-2; D is ambiguous. This TCR was recovered from a woman between 55 and 75 years old with urothelial cancer. The source was PBMCs, collected around atezolizumab (anti-PD-L1) treatment. The CDR3 bases are TGTGCCAGCAGCCGAGGGTGGGAGAAGGACTATGGCTACACCTTC. Translating gives CASSRGWEKDYGYTF. The full variable domain, with the rest looked up from reference TRBV7-9 and TRBJ1-2, is DTGVSQNPRHKITKRGQNVTFRCDPISEHNRLYWYRQTLGQGPEFLTYFQNEAQLEKSRLLSDRFSAERPKGSFSTLEIQRTEQGDSAMYLCASSRGWEKDYGYTFGSGTRLTVV.